What follows are 32 T cell receptor beta chains derived from one specimen sequenced in a study of T cells in tumors after PD-1 blockade. TCRdb keeps only in-frame clones here, not all; method: immunoSEQ multiplex PCR. The data hold a few thousand clones, with 65% to 70% observed a single time. This specimen consisted of tumor tissue, obtained before anti-PD-1 treatment. The receptor source for this set is a human donor with basal cell carcinoma.

The chain employs TRBV5-4 and TRBJ2-7; 7 positions match TRBD1. The V segment lost 0 bases and the J segment 5 bases; nucleotides outside the gene matches: 5. The germline V gene has CDR1 SGHNT and CDR2 YYREEE (reference sequence). The CDR3 is 14 residues long. Here the CDR3 reads CASSLGQGFDEQYF. The CDR3 DNA is TGTGCCAGCAGCTTGGGACAGGGTTTCGACGAGCAGTACTTC.

The chain employs TRBV5-6 and TRBJ1-2; no definite D call. The V end was cut by 0 bases, the J end by 0 bases, with 6 bases between. Germline loops: CDR1 SGHDT, CDR2 YYEEEE. The length of the CDR3 is 14 residues. CDR3 DNA sequence: TGTGCCAGCAGCTTGGCGCAGTCTAACTATGGCTACACCTTC. Its translation is CASSLAQSNYGYTF.

The CDR3 reads CASSMGQGGNQPQHF. The CDR3 nucleotides are TGTGCCAGTAGTATGGGTCAGGGTGGCAATCAGCCCCAGCATTTT. The chain carries TRBV19 and TRBJ1-5; tentative D call: TRBD1 (5 bases). The CDR3 runs 15 residues. V dropped 3 bases and J dropped 2 bases, with 11 bases sitting between them. The germline CDR1 and CDR2 sequences are LNHDA and SQIVND (reference sequence).

The chain recombines TRBV2 with TRBJ2-1; tentative D call: TRBD2 (7 bases). The V gene's germline CDR1 is SNHLY and CDR2 FYNNEI. This CDR3 spans 19 amino acids. V dropped 5 bases and J dropped 0 bases, with 23 bases sitting between them. The CDR3 region is CASSYGGAGVGSSYNEQFF. The CDR3 DNA is TGTGCCAGCAGTTATGGGGGGGCGGGGGTGGGGAGCTCCTACAATGAGCAGTTCTTC.

This clone turned up a few times. The rearrangement uses TRBV27 and TRBJ2-1, with a weak D call TRBD2 (5 bases). This CDR3 has 14 residues. Germline lookup yields CDR1 MNHEY and CDR2 SMNVEV (reference sequence). With 3 bases removed from V and 6 bases from J, the gap between germline ends came to 12 bases. DNA for the CDR3: TGTGCCAGCAGTTTTGGCTCCGCGGGCAATGAGCAGTTCTTC. Encoded protein: CASSFGSAGNEQFF.

This clone came up a few times. The rearrangement joins TRBV7-6 to TRBJ2-3, with D possibly TRBD2 on 6 matching bases. V lost 3 bases, J lost 6 bases, and 16 bases lay in between. Germline assignment: CDR1 SGHVS and CDR2 FNYEAQ. The CDR3 covers 15 residues. The CDR3 protein is CASSLGLPFRDTQYF. The CDR3 coding sequence is TGTGCCAGCAGCTTGGGACTCCCGTTCCGGGATACGCAGTATTTT.

The V gene is TRBV6-5, the J gene TRBJ1-4, with 7 bases lining up with TRBD1. In germline, CDR1 is MNHEY, CDR2 SVGAGI. The CDR3 has 15 residues. The V and J ends lost 7 bases and 6 bases, in that order; junction bases with no gene match: 11. CDR3 in DNA: TGTGCCAGCACCCCCCCGACAGGGACTGATGAAAAACTGTTTTTT. It specifies CASTPPTGTDEKLFF.

Here the CDR3 DNA reads TGTGCCAGCAGGGTGCCTTCGGACACTGAAGCTTTCTTT. Translating gives CASRVPSDTEAFF. This chain joins TRBV28 and TRBJ1-1; no definite D call. The V end lost 6 bases, the J end lost 3 bases, and 11 bases lay between the germline ends. The germline gives CDR1 MDHEN, CDR2 SYDVKM. The CDR3 contains 13 residues.

V is TRBV30 and J is TRBJ2-2, with 8 bases lining up with TRBD2. Trimming removed 4 bases from V and 4 bases from J; junction bases left unmatched: 2. CDR1 is GTSNPN and CDR2 is SVGIG in the germline V gene (reference sequence). The CDR3 loop spans 13 amino acids. CDR3 amino acids: CAWTGTSTGELFF. DNA of the CDR3: TGTGCCTGGACAGGGACTAGCACCGGGGAGCTGTTTTTT. Full variable domain (remainder filled in from reference TRBV30 and TRBJ2-2): SQTIHQWPATLVQPVGSPLSLECTVEGTSNPNLYWYRQAAGRGLQLLFYSVGIGQISSEVPQNLSASRPQDRQFILSSKKLLLSDSGFYLCAWTGTSTGELFFGEGSRLTVL.

The chain uses TRBV4-3 and TRBJ1-3; 8 bases map to TRBD1. This CDR3 is 15 amino acids long. V shed 1 base and J 8 bases; nucleotides not matched to a gene: 7. In germline, CDR1 is LGHNA, CDR2 YSLEER. The CDR3 sequence: CASSQAQGAFYTIYF. CDR3 DNA sequence: TGCGCCAGCAGCCAAGCCCAGGGGGCATTCTACACCATATATTTT.

The CDR3 sequence: CASKYLTGHDWDSPLHF. The DNA for the CDR3 is TGTGCCAGCAAGTATCTTACAGGCCACGACTGGGATTCACCCCTCCACTTT. V is TRBV27 and J is TRBJ1-6, with a tentative D call TRBD1 (5 bases). Germline lookup yields CDR1 MNHEY and CDR2 SMNVEV (reference sequence). V was trimmed by 7 bases and J by 8 bases, leaving 24 bases between them. This CDR3 has 17 amino acids.

The chain employs TRBV7-6 and TRBJ2-1; 9 nucleotides agree with TRBD2. CDR1 is SGHVS, CDR2 FNYEAQ, per germline. The CDR3 has 16 amino acids. The junction had 4 bases not matched to a gene; V was cut back by 2 bases and J by 2 bases. CDR3 nucleotides: TGTGCCAGCAGCTTATTAGGCGGGAGGGCCTACAATGAGCAGTTCTTC. It is translated as CASSLLGGRAYNEQFF.

V and J are TRBV4-2 and TRBJ2-5, with TRBD1 as a possible D gene (5 bases). This CDR3 has 15 residues. Per germline, CDR1 LGHNA and CDR2 YNFKEQ. Between the trimmed V and J ends, which lost 1 base and 0 bases, there was a span of 9 bases. The CDR3 reads CASSQGGEYQETQYF. CDR3 nucleotide sequence: TGTGCCAGCAGCCAAGGGGGCGAGTACCAAGAGACCCAGTACTTC.

The gene calls are TRBV9 and TRBJ2-2; 10 nucleotides align to TRBD1. The ends lost 4 bases at V and 5 bases at J; junction bases unmatched: 8. The CDR3 is 16 residues long. The germline CDR1 and CDR2 sequences are SGDLS and YYNGEE. The CDR3 DNA reads as TGTGCCAGCAGCCTTCGACAGGGGGCTGGGACCGGGGAGCTGTTTTTT. Encoded protein: CASSLRQGAGTGELFF.

In DNA form, the CDR3 reads TGTGCCAGCAGTAAAAGCGGGGTTTCCTACGAGCAGTACTTC. This sequence encodes CASSKSGVSYEQYF. This chain connects TRBV6-2 or TRBV6-3 to TRBJ2-7, with 7 positions matching TRBD2. V shed 5 bases and J 1 base; nucleotides not matched to a gene: 5. CDR3 size: 14 residues. CDR1 MNHEY and CDR2 SVGEGT come from the germline V gene.

The chain couples TRBV11-1 to TRBJ2-2; D might be TRBD1 (6 bases). The V and J ends lost 5 bases and 7 bases respectively, with 11 bases between them. The CDR3 is 13 amino acids. Germline CDR1 SGHAT, CDR2 FQDESV (reference sequence). The CDR3 sequence is CASSTRQVGELFF. As DNA, the CDR3 is TGTGCCAGCAGCACACGACAGGTCGGGGAGCTGTTTTTT.

This chain uses TRBV4-3 with TRBJ1-1, with a possible D match to TRBD1 (5 bases). Germline CDR1 and CDR2: LGHNA and YSLEER. The CDR3 has 18 amino acids. Trimming removed 1 base at V and 0 bases at J, with 18 bases between. The CDR3 is CASSQGLGAGILNTEAFF. In DNA form, the CDR3 reads TGCGCCAGCAGCCAAGGGCTTGGGGCGGGAATTTTGAACACTGAAGCTTTCTTT.

This clone was detected once. The chain has TRBV27 and TRBJ2-1; TRBD1 might be the D (5 bases). Germline CDR1 reads MNHEY; CDR2 reads SMNVEV (reference sequence). The CDR3 runs to 14 residues. Deletions cut 6 bases from V and 8 bases from J, with 17 bases between. The CDR3 is CASSPILGVHEQFF. The CDR3 DNA sequence: TGTGCCAGCAGCCCGATCCTAGGGGTGCATGAGCAGTTCTTC.

The rearrangement uses TRBV5-4 and TRBJ1-2; 7 bases align to TRBD1. This CDR3 spans 13 amino acids. The V gene end was trimmed by 1 base and the J gene end by 6 bases; junction bases not matched to a gene: 3. Per germline, CDR1 SGHNT and CDR2 YYREEE (reference sequence). CDR3 protein: CASSLIGGDGYTF. In DNA, the CDR3 is TGTGCCAGCAGCTTGATAGGGGGCGATGGCTACACCTTC.

V usage is TRBV9 and J usage is TRBJ2-5, with 10 bases lining up with TRBD2. With V trimmed by 0 bases and J by 1 base, 6 bases remained unmatched. Germline CDR1 is SGDLS and CDR2 is YYNGEE. The CDR3 covers 17 residues. CDR3 region: CASSVGLASGGQETQYF. The CDR3 DNA follows: TGTGCCAGCAGCGTAGGGTTGGCTAGCGGGGGCCAAGAGACCCAGTACTTC.

The chain carries TRBV4-1 and TRBJ1-6, with 9 bases fitting TRBD1. CDR1 is MGHRA, CDR2 YSYEKL, per germline. CDR3 size: 15 residues. V trimming: 4 bases; J trimming: 10 bases; junction bases outside the gene matches: 8. The CDR3 sequence: CASSRTGVFGSPLHF. In DNA, the CDR3 is TGCGCCAGCAGCCGGACAGGGGTCTTTGGCTCACCCCTCCACTTT.

The chain combines TRBV9 with TRBJ1-2; possibly TRBD1 for D (5 bases). This CDR3 is built from 13 residues. Trimming shortened V by 4 bases and J by 8 bases, and 15 bases separated the two germline ends. Per germline, CDR1 SGDLS and CDR2 YYNGEE. The CDR3 spells CASSRDGVGGYTF. CDR3 nucleotide sequence: TGTGCCAGCAGCAGGGACGGAGTTGGGGGCTACACCTTC.

In its sample, this clone was seen once. The chain uses TRBV3-1 (or the pseudogene TRBV3-2) and TRBJ2-2, with 7 bases matching TRBD1. After removal of 0 bases from V and 0 bases from J, the junction contained 7 bases not matched to a gene. In germline, CDR1 is LGHDT, CDR2 YNNKEL (reference sequence). The CDR3 runs 18 residues. In DNA, the CDR3 is TGTGCCAGCAGCCAAGATCGTTACGGGACAGCGAACACCGGGGAGCTGTTTTTT. Protein: CASSQDRYGTANTGELFF.

This clone occurred a few times. The chain combines TRBV19 with TRBJ2-1; D perhaps matches TRBD2 (6 bases). V was pared by 3 bases and J by 5 bases, with 11 bases between. This CDR3 region has 14 residues. Germline V gene data show CDR1 as LNHDA and CDR2 as SQIVND (reference sequence). The DNA of the CDR3 is TGTGCCAGTAGTATTCGCGGGGCGGACAATGAGCAGTTCTTC. Encoded protein: CASSIRGADNEQFF.

This chain joins TRBV19 and TRBJ1-5; no reliable D call. This CDR3 contains 14 residues. V lost 3 bases and J lost 1, with 7 bases in between. Germline V CDR1 and CDR2: LNHDA, SQIVND (reference sequence). CDR3 sequence: CASSIRGSNQPQHF. The CDR3 nucleotides read TGTGCCAGTAGTATTAGAGGAAGCAATCAGCCCCAGCATTTT.

The chain couples TRBV6-5 to TRBJ2-3, with TRBD2 matching over 8 bases. CDR3 length: 14 amino acids. Per germline, CDR1 MNHEY and CDR2 SVGAGI. The V segment lost 6 bases and the J segment 0 bases; nucleotides outside the gene matches: 2. CDR3 coding DNA: TGTGCCAGCAGCGGGAGGGTTAGCACAGATACGCAGTATTTT. Its translation is CASSGRVSTDTQYF.

This chain connects TRBV19 to TRBJ2-5; 7 positions agree with TRBD1. Looked up from germline, CDR1 is LNHDA and CDR2 is SQIVND (reference sequence). The J segment lost 6 bases and the V segment lost 6 bases, leaving 7 bases of the junction unmatched. The CDR3 is 13 amino acids. The CDR3 DNA sequence: TGTGCCAGTAGCGGTCGGGACAGTAAGACCCAGTACTTC. Translated, it gives CASSGRDSKTQYF.

V gene TRBV4-1 combines with J gene TRBJ2-1; 10 bases map to TRBD1. Germline trimming cut 4 bases from V and 4 bases from J; bases unmatched to any gene: 7. The CDR3 spans 16 residues. Germline V gene lookup returns CDR1 MGHRA and CDR2 YSYEKL. The CDR3 coding sequence is TGCGCCAGCAGCCCCTTAGGACAGGGGGATTACAATGAGCAGTTCTTC. Translation: CASSPLGQGDYNEQFF.

The chain recombines TRBV5-6 with TRBJ2-3, with TRBD1 matching over 8 bases. Germline V lookup: CDR1 SGHDT, CDR2 YYEEEE. V trimming: 3 bases; J trimming: 6 bases; junction bases outside the gene matches: 3. The CDR3 extends over 13 amino acids. CDR3 region: CASSSWDRDTQYF. CDR3 sequence (DNA): TGTGCCAGCAGCTCTTGGGACAGGGATACGCAGTATTTT.

The V and J genes are TRBV27 and TRBJ2-3; tentatively, D is TRBD1 or TRBD2 (6 bases each). V lost 1 base, J lost 0 bases, and 11 bases lay in between. Germline CDR1 reads MNHEY; CDR2 reads SMNVEV (reference sequence). The CDR3 runs to 16 residues. CDR3 coding DNA: TGTGCCAGCAGTTTATTAGGGGGGCGTAGCACAGATACGCAGTATTTT. It encodes CASSLLGGRSTDTQYF.

The chain employs TRBV28 and TRBJ2-7, with TRBD1 as a possible D gene (5 bases). The length of the CDR3 is 15 residues. V dropped 4 bases and J dropped 0 bases, with 13 bases sitting between them. From germline, CDR1 is MDHEN and CDR2 SYDVKM. For the CDR3, the DNA is TGTGCCAGCAGTTCCCGGGTCAGGGTCTCCTACGAGCAGTACTTC. Translated, it gives CASSSRVRVSYEQYF. The full variable domain, with the rest looked up from reference TRBV28 and TRBJ2-7, is DVKVTQSSRYLVKRTGEKVFLECVQDMDHENMFWYRQDPGLGLRLIYFSYDVKMKEKGDIPEGYSVSREKKERFSLILESASTNQTSMYLCASSSRVRVSYEQYFGPGTRLTVT.

V is TRBV6-5 and J is TRBJ2-6; D is unresolved. Germline lookup yields CDR1 MNHEY and CDR2 SVGAGI. The ends were cut back, 7 bases at V and 2 bases at J, with 9 bases in the middle. The CDR3 totals 14 residues. Here the CDR3 DNA reads TGTGCCAGCATGTCCGACCCTGGGGCCAACGTCCTGACTTTC. It specifies CASMSDPGANVLTF.